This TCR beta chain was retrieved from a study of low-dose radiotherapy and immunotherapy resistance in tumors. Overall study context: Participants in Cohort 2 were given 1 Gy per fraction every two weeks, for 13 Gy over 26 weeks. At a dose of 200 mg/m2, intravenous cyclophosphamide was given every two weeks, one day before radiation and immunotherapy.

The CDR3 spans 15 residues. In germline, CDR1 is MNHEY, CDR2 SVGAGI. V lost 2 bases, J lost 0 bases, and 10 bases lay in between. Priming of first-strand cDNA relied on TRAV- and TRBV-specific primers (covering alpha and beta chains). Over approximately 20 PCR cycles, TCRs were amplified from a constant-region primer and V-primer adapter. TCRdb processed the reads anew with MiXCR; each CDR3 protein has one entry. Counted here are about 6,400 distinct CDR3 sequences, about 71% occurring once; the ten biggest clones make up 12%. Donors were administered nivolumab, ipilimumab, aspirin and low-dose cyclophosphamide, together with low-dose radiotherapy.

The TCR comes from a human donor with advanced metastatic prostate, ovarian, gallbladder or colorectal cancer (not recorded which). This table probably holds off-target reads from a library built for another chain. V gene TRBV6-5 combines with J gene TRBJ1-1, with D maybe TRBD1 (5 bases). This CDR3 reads CASSYDRAMNTEAFF. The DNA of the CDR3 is TGTGCCAGCAGTTACGACAGAGCCATGAACACTGAAGCTTTCTTT.